These 14 T cell receptor beta chains were all obtained from the same sample, sequenced in a study of T cells in Graves' hyperthyroidism and ophthalmopathy. The TCR beta CDR3 regions underwent amplification using RNA transcripts as the source. With the HTBI primer set, the TCR CDR3 went through a first round of RT-PCR. TCRdb processed the multiplex PCR reads anew with MiXCR; each CDR3 protein has one entry. The sample has hundreds of thousands of distinct CDR3 sequences, over 35% seen once; the top ten hold less than 40%. Sequencing input: blood. The receptors here all came from a woman aged 40 to 50 with Graves' hyperthyroidism.

This sequence joins TRBV11-2 and TRBJ2-2, with 9 bases lining up with TRBD1. This CDR3 comprises 15 residues. Germline CDR1 reads SGHAT; CDR2 reads FQNNGV. The junction had 5 bases not matched to a gene; V was cut back by 5 bases and J by 4 bases. This CDR3 is CASSRRDRVTGELFF. The CDR3 DNA is TGTGCCAGCAGCCGCCGGGACAGGGTCACCGGGGAGCTGTTTTTT.

Notes on this clonotype: One end of the junction is discordant with germline, which a read error may explain. The chain employs TRBV3-1 and TRBJ1-2; D is possibly TRBD1 (5 bases). CDR3 length: 13 amino acids. In germline, CDR1 is LGHDT, CDR2 YNNKEL (reference sequence). CDR3 amino acids: CASSRELEGSSAF. In nucleotides, the CDR3 is TGTGCCAGCAGCCGAGAGCTCGAGGGGTCTAGCGCCTTC.

This clonotype appeared many times. Written as DNA, the CDR3 is TGTGCCAGCAGAAACACAGGGTACTATGGCTACACCTTC. This gives the protein CASRNTGYYGYTF. The V call is TRBV7-9, the J call TRBJ1-2; TRBD1 is a possible D gene (6 bases). In germline, CDR1 is SEHNR, CDR2 FQNEAQ (reference sequence). The CDR3 is made up of 13 amino acids. V was cut by 6 bases and J by 3 bases, with 11 bases left in between.

This clonotype came up many times. DNA of the CDR3: TGTGCCAGCAGCCCCACGGTGGGGACCGGGGAGCTGTTTTTT. Its protein is CASSPTVGTGELFF. This chain links TRBV7-8 with TRBJ2-2; D is unresolved. V was clipped by 5 bases and J by 5 bases, with 12 bases between them. Germline CDR1 SGHVS, CDR2 FQNEAQ. The CDR3 totals 14 residues.

Concerning this clonotype itself: A much larger clone lies one base from this, so it may be a read error. The CDR3 end shows no conserved phenylalanine or tryptophan, and so a read error is likely. The chain joins TRBV7-2 to TRBJ1-2; D not resolved. The V end lost 1 base, the J end lost 5 bases, and 11 bases lay between the germline ends. Germline V gene sequence: CDR1 SGHTA, CDR2 FQGNSA. CDR3 length equals 14 residues. The CDR3 DNA sequence: TGTGCCAGCAGCTTAGGGGCCGGAATTTATGGCTACACCTAC. This translates into CASSLGAGIYGYTY.

The gene calls are TRBV12-3 or TRBV12-4 and TRBJ2-2, with TRBD1 identical over 9 bases. CDR3 length equals 17 residues. V was pared by 4 bases and J by 7 bases, with 13 bases of the junction left unmatched. CDR3 amino acids: CASSSPPGQGVDGELFF. DNA for the CDR3: TGTGCCAGCAGTTCCCCCCCGGGACAGGGTGTCGACGGGGAGCTGTTTTTT.

J is TRBJ1-5 and V is TRBV12-3 or TRBV12-4, with 11 positions matching TRBD1. The end of the DNA is better explained by TRBJ2-3, so the J call may be wrong. The CDR3 has 15 amino acids. The CDR3 loop is CASSLGTGGPDTQYF. CDR3 in DNA: TGTGCCAGCAGTTTAGGGACAGGGGGCCCAGATACGCAGTATTTT.

This clonotype has just one count. This may be a read error, as it is one base from a much larger clone. This chain connects TRBV19 to TRBJ1-5; unclear D gene. CDR3 length: 14 residues. Germline V gene lookup returns CDR1 LNHDA and CDR2 SQIVND (reference sequence). Deletions cut 1 base from V and 5 bases from J, with 9 bases between. This chain's CDR3 is CASSIGVSDQPQHF. As DNA, the CDR3 is TGTGCCAGTAGTATAGGGGTGAGCGATCAGCCCCAGCATTTT.

This clonotype was recorded many times. J is TRBJ2-7 and V is TRBV7-6; 16 nucleotides agree with TRBD2. The junction had 8 bases not matched to a gene; V was cut back by 5 bases and J by 7 bases. There are 16 residues in the CDR3. Per the germline V gene, CDR1 is SGHVS and CDR2 is FNYEAQ. The CDR3 region has the DNA TGTGCCAGCAGCCCGGGACTAGCGGGGGGGAAATCGGAGCAGTACTTC. Its protein product is CASSPGLAGGKSEQYF.

The table lists this clonotype with many counts. The genes are TRBV18 and TRBJ1-6; the D is unclear. The CDR3 totals 12 residues. The V gene's germline CDR1 is KGHSH and CDR2 LQKENI. Trimming shortened V by 6 bases and J by 2 bases, and 2 bases separated the two germline ends. The CDR3 here is CASSPYNSPLHF. For the CDR3, the DNA is TGTGCCAGCTCCCCCTATAATTCACCCCTCCACTTT.

This clonotype was counted ten times or more. The gene calls are TRBV7-2 and TRBJ1-6, with a possible D match to TRBD1 (5 bases). CDR3 length equals 13 residues. The V gene lost 3 bases and the J gene lost 10 bases, with 10 bases spanning the gap. CDR1 SGHTA and CDR2 FQGNSA come from the germline V gene. CDR3 in DNA: TGTGCCAGCAGCTTGGAGAGGGGATCACCCCTCCACTTT. Amino acids: CASSLERGSPLHF.

The CDR3 DNA reads TGTGCCAGCAGTACCTTGTGGACCGGGGAGCTGTTTTTT. Translating gives CASSTLWTGELFF. The chain is built from TRBV6-6 and TRBJ2-2; D is undetermined. Germline V CDR1 and CDR2: MNHNY, SVGAGI (reference sequence). With 5 bases removed from V and 5 bases from J, the gap between germline ends came to 9 bases. The CDR3 runs to 13 residues.

CDR3 DNA: TGTGCCAGCAAGTACCTTCTGAACACTGAAGCTTTCTTT. It is translated as CASKYLLNTEAFF. This chain links TRBV6-1 with TRBJ1-1; D unclear. This CDR3 region has 13 residues. The V gene's germline CDR1 is MNHNS and CDR2 SASEGT. V gave up 7 bases and J gave up 0 bases, with 9 bases separating them.

To note about this clonotype: In this CDR3 the conserved last residue, phenylalanine or tryptophan, is missing, so a read error is likely. This chain links TRBV13 with TRBJ2-5; D is unresolved. The CDR3 runs to 12 residues. From germline, CDR1 is PRHDT and CDR2 FYEKMQ (reference sequence). The V end was cut by 6 bases, the J end by 5 bases, with 10 bases between. The CDR3 nucleotides read TGTGCCAGCAGGAATCGTTTGGAGACCCAGTACCTC. This codes for CASRNRLETQYL.